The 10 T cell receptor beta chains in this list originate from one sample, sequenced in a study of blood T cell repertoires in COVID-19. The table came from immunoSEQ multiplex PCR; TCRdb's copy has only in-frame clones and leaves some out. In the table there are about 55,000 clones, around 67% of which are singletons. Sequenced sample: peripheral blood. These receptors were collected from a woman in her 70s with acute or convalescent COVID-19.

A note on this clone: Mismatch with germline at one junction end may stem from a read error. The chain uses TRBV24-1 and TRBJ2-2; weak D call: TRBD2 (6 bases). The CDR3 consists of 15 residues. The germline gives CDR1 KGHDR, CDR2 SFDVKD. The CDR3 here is CVTSDPRLETGELFF. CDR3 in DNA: TGTGTCACCAGTGATCCACGACTAGAAACCGGGGAGCTGTTTTTT.

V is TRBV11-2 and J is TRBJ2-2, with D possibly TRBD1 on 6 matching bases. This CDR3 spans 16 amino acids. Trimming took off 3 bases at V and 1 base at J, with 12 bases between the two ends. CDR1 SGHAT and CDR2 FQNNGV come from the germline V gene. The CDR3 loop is CASSFLQGQNTGELFF. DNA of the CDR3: TGTGCCAGCAGCTTTTTGCAGGGACAGAACACCGGGGAGCTGTTTTTT.

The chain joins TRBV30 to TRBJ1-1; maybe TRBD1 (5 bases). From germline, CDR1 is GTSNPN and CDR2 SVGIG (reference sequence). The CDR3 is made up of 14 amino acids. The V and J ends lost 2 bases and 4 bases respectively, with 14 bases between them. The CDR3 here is CAWSLGGDGTEAFF. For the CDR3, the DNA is TGTGCCTGGAGTCTGGGGGGGGATGGCACTGAAGCTTTCTTT.

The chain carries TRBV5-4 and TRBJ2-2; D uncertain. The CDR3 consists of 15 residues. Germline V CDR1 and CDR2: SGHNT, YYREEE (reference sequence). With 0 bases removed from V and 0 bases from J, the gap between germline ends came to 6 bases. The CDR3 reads CASSLVSANTGELFF. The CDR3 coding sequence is TGTGCCAGCAGCTTGGTTTCCGCGAACACCGGGGAGCTGTTTTTT.

CDR3 coding DNA: TGTGCCAGCAGCTCGCCGGGACAGGGGGCGCAGGCTTTCTTT. As protein: CASSSPGQGAQAFF. The chain couples TRBV7-9 to TRBJ1-1; 12 positions match TRBD1. Germline CDR1 reads SEHNR; CDR2 reads FQNEAQ (reference sequence). The CDR3 totals 14 residues. The ends lost 4 bases at V and 11 bases at J; junction bases unmatched: 8.

DNA for the CDR3: TGCGCCAGCAGCTTGGAGGGGATGAGCAATCAGCCCCAGCATTTT. Protein: CASSLEGMSNQPQHF. The chain carries TRBV5-1 and TRBJ1-5, with D maybe TRBD1 (5 bases). Germline CDR1 and CDR2: SGHRS and YFSETQ. The CDR3 loop spans 15 amino acids. V lost 0 bases and J lost 1, with 8 bases in between.

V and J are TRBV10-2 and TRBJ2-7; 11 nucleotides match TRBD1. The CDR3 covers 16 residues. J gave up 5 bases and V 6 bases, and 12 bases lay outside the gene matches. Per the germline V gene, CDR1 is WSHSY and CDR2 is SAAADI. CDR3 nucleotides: TGCGCCAGCAGCTTAGGACAGGGGGCGGGTAAGGACGAGCAGTACGTC. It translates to CASSLGQGAGKDEQYV.

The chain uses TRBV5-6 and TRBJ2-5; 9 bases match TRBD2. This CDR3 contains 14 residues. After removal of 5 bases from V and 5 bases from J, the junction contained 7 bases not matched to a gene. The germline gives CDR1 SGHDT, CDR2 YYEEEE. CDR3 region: CASSLAGIKETQYF. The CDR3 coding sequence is TGTGCCAGCAGTCTAGCGGGGATCAAGGAGACCCAGTACTTC.

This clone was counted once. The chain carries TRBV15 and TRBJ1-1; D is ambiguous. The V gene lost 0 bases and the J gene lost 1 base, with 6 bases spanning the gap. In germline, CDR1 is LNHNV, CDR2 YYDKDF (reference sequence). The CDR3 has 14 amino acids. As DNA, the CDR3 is TGTGCCACCAGCAGAGATCGGGGGAACACTGAAGCTTTCTTT. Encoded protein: CATSRDRGNTEAFF.

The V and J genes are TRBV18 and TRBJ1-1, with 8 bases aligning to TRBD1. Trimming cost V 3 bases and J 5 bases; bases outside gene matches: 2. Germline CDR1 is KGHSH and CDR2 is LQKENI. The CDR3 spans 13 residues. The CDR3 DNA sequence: TGTGCCAGCTCACCGACAGGGGAGACTGAAGCTTTCTTT. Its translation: CASSPTGETEAFF.